Included here is one T cell receptor (beta chain) sequence, with context. Its antigen is as yet unknown. With autoimmune disease history or systemic immunosuppression, patients were excluded. CDR1 is SGHDT, CDR2 YYEEEE, per germline. This CDR3 comprises 14 residues. Trimming shortened V by 1 base and J by 1 base, and 9 bases separated the two germline ends. The protocol was immunoSEQ multiplex PCR, while the TCRdb copy is restricted to in-frame clones and leaves out a portion. This table holds under 50,000 clones, 88% found once. This sample is drawn from a study of OX40 agonist ivuxolimab in advanced cancers. Study background: Three individuals attained partial responses, comprising one hepatocellular carcinoma case and two cutaneous melanoma cases. General study results and limits: On average, a greater number of expanded clones characterised CD8+ T cells relative to CD4+. Individuals who were partial responders at 0.1-3.0 mg/kg had clonal expansion that ranked among the lowest.

This TCR was recovered from an adult with an advanced solid tumor such as melanoma, head and neck, liver or kidney cancer. The chain employs TRBV5-6 and TRBJ2-7; TRBD1 might be the D (5 bases). The material sequenced was CD4+ or CD8+ T cells sorted from blood, taken in a trial of the OX40 agonist ivuxolimab. Here the CDR3 reads CASSLTGQSYEQYF. CDR3 nucleotides: TGTGCCAGCAGCTTGACCGGACAATCCTACGAGCAGTACTTC.